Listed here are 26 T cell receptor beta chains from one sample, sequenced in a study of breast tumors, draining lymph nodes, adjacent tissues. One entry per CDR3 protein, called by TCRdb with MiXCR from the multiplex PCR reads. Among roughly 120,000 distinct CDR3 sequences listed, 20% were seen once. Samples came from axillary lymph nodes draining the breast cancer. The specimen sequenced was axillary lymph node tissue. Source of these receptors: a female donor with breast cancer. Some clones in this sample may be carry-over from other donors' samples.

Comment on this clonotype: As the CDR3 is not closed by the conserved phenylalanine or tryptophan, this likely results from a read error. CDR3 sequence (DNA): TGTGCCAGCTCACCACCCCGGGAGTATGCGGGAGAGACCCAGTACCTC. Protein: CASSPPREYAGETQYL. The V and J genes are TRBV18 and TRBJ2-5; tentative D call: TRBD2 (6 bases). The CDR3 runs to 16 residues. The germline V gene has CDR1 KGHSH and CDR2 LQKENI. Trimming pared 0 bases from V and 4 bases from J, leaving 15 bases between.

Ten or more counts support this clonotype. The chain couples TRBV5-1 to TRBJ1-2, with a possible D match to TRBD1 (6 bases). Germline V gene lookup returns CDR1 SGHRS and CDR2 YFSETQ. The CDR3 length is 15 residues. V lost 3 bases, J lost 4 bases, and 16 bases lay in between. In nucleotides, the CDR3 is TGCGCCAGCAGCTCCCAACCGACGGACAGCTATGGCTACACCTTC. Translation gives CASSSQPTDSYGYTF.

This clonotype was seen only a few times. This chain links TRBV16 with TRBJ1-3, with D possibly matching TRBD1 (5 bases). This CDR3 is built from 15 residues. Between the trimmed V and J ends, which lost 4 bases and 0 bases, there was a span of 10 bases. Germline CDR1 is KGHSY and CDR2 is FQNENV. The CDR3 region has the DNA TGTGCCAGCAGCCGAGGACAAGCCTCTGGAAACACCATATATTTT. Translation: CASSRGQASGNTIYF.

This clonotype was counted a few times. The CDR3, as DNA: TGTGCCAGCTCACCAAGAATGGTCCGGCAGGGGGCGGGGTATGGCTACACCTTC. Amino acid sequence: CASSPRMVRQGAGYGYTF. The V call is TRBV18, the J call TRBJ1-2, with TRBD1 identical over 8 bases. V shed 2 bases, J shed 5 bases, and the junction held 16 bases outside the gene matches. Per the germline V gene, CDR1 is KGHSH and CDR2 is LQKENI. The CDR3 covers 18 residues.

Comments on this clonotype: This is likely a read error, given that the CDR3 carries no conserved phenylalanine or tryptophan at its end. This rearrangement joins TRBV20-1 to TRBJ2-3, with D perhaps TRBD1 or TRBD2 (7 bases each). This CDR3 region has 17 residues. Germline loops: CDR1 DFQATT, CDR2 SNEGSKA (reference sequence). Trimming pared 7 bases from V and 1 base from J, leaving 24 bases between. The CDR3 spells CSGELARGHSGTDTQYL. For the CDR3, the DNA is TGCAGTGGCGAACTAGCGAGGGGGCATTCCGGCACAGATACGCAGTATCTT.

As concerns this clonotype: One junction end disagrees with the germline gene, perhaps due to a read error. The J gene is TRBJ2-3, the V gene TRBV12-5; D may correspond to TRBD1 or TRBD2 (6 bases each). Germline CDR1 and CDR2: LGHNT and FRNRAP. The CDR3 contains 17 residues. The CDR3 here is CASGLVLGGLSTDTQYF. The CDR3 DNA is TGTGCTAGTGGTTTGGTGCTCGGGGGCTTAAGCACGGATACGCAGTATTTT. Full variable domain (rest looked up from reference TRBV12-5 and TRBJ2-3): DARVTQTPRHKVTEMGQEVTMRCQPILGHNTVFWYRQTMMQGLELLAYFRNRAPLDDSGMPKDRFSAEMPDATLATLKIQPSEPRDSAVYFCASGLVLGGLSTDTQYFGPGTRLTVL.

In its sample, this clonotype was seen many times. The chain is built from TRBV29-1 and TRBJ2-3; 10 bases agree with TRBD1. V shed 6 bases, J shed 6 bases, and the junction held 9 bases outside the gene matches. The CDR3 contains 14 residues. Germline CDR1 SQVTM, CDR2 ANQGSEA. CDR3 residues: CSVKTGTGADTQYF. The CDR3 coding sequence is TGCAGCGTGAAGACCGGGACAGGGGCGGATACGCAGTATTTT.

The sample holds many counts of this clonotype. CDR3 nucleotide sequence: TGTGCCAGCAGCTTCACGGGACTTTACGAGCAGTACTTC. It translates to CASSFTGLYEQYF. The V call is TRBV13, the J call TRBJ2-7, with a tentative D call TRBD2 (6 bases). Looked up from germline, CDR1 is PRHDT and CDR2 is FYEKMQ (reference sequence). The V and J ends lost 3 bases and 4 bases respectively, with 10 bases between them. The CDR3 runs to 13 residues.

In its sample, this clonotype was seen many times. In DNA form, the CDR3 reads TGTGCCAGCACTGGGACAAATTCCTACGAGCAGTACTTC. Translated: CASTGTNSYEQYF. The gene calls are TRBV2 and TRBJ2-7; a possible D gene is TRBD1 (6 bases). This CDR3 region has 13 residues. Trimming took 7 bases from V and 1 from J, leaving 11 bases between them. Germline-derived CDR1 and CDR2 are SNHLY and FYNNEI.

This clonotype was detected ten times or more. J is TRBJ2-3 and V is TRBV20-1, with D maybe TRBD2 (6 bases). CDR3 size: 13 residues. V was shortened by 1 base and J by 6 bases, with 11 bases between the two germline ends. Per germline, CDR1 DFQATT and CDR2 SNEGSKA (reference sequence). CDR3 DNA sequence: TGCAGTGCTAGAGGGAGGGATGGGGATACGCAGTATTTT. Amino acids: CSARGRDGDTQYF.

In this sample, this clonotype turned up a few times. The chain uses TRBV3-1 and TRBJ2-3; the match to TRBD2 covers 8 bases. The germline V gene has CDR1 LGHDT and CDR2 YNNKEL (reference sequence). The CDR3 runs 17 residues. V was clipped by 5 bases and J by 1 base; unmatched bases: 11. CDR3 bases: TGTGCCAGCAGCAACCGATTGATAGCGGGGCGCACAGATACGCAGTATTTT. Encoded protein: CASSNRLIAGRTDTQYF.

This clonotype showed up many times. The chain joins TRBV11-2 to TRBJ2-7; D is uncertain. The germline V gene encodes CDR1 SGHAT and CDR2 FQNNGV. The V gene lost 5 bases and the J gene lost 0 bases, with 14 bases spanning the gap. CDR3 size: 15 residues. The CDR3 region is CASSRSPVLSYEQYF. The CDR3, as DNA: TGTGCCAGCAGCCGCAGTCCGGTGCTCTCCTACGAGCAGTACTTC.

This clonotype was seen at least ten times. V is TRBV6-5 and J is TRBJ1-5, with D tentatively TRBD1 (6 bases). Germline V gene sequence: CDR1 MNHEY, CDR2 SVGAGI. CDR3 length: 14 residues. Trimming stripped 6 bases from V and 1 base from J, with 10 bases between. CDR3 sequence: CASRQGISNQPQHF. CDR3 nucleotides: TGTGCCAGCAGACAGGGTATAAGCAATCAGCCCCAGCATTTT.

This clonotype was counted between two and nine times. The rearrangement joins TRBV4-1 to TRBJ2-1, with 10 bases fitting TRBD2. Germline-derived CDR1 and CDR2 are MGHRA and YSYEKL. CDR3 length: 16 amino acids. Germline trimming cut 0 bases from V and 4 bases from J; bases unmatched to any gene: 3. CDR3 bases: TGCGCCAGCAGCCAAGATCCTAGCGGGGGTTACAATGAGCAGTTCTTC. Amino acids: CASSQDPSGGYNEQFF.

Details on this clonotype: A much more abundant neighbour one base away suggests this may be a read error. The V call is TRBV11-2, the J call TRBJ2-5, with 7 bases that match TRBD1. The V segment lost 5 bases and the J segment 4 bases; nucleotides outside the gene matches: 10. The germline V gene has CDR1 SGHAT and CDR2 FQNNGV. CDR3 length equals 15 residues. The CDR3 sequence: CASSRAGTVLETQYF. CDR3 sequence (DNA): TGTGCCAGCAGCAGAGCCGGGACAGTTCTAGAGACCCAGTACTTC. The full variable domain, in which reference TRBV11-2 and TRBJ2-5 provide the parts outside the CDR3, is EAGVAQSPRYKIIEKRQSVAFWCNPISGHATLYWYQQILGQGPKLLIQFQNNGVVDDSQLPKDRFSAERLKGVDSTLKIQPAKLEDSAVYLCASSRAGTVLETQYFGPGTRLLVL.

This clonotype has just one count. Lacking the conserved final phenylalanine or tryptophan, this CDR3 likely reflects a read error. The DNA for the CDR3 is TGCGCCAGCAGCCCGGGAGGGGGTGCAGACTCTGGAGACACCATATATCTT. It codes for CASSPGGGADSGDTIYL. The V and J genes are TRBV5-1 and TRBJ1-3; tentatively, D is TRBD1 (6 bases). This CDR3 is built from 17 residues. The V gene's germline CDR1 is SGHRS and CDR2 YFSETQ.

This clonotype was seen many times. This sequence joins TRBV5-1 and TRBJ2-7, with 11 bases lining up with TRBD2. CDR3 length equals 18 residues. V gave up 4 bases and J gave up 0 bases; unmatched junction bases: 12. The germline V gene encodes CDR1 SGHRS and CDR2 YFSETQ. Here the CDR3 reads CASSRGLAGGTDSYEQYF. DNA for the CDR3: TGCGCCAGCAGCCGAGGACTAGCGGGCGGTACAGACTCCTACGAGCAGTACTTC.

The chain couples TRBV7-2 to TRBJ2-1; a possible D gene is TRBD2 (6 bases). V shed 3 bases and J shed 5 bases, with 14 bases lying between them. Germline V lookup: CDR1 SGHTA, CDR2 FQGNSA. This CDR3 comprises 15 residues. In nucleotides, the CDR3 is TGTGCCAGCAGCTTTCTGGAGGGTTCCCACAATGAGCAGTTCTTC. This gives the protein CASSFLEGSHNEQFF.

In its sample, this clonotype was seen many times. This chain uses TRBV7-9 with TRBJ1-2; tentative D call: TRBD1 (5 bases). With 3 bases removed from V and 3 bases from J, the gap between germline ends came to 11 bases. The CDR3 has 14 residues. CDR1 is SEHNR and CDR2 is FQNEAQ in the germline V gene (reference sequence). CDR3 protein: CASSFGGADYGYTF. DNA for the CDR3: TGTGCCAGCAGCTTTGGAGGGGCAGACTATGGCTACACCTTC.

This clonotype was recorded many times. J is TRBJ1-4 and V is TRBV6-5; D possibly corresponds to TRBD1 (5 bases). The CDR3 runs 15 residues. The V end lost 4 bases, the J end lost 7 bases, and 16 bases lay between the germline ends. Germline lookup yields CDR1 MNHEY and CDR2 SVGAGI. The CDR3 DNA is TGTGCCAGCAGTTTAGGGGCAGGGCTTGGTGAAAAACTGTTTTTT. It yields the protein CASSLGAGLGEKLFF.

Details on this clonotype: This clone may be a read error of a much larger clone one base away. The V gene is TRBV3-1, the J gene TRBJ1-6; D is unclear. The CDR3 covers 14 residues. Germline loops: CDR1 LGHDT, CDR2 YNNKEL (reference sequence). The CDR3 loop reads CASSQEGYNSPPHF. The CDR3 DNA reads TGTGCCAGCAGCCAAGAAGGGTATAATTCACCCCCCCACTTT.

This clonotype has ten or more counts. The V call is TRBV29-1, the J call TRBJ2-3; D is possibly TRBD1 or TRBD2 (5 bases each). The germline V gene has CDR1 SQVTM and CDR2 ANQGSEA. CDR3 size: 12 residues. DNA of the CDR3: TGCGCGTGGGGGAGCTTATCAGATACGCAGTATTTT. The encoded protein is CAWGSLSDTQYF.

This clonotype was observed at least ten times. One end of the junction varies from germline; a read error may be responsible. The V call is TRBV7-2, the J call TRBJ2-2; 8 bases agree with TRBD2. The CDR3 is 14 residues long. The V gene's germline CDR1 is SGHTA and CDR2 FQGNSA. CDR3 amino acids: CASSLAGITGELFF. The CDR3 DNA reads TGTGCCAGCAGTTTAGCGGGAATCACCGGGGAGCTGTTTTTT. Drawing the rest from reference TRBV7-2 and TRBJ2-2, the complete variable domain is GAGVSQSPSNKVTEKGKDVELRCDPISGHTALYWYRQSLGQGLEFLIYFQGNSAPDKSGLPSDRFSAERTGGSVSTLTIQRTQQEDSAVYLCASSLAGITGELFFGEGSRLTVL.

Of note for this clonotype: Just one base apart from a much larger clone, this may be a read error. CDR3 DNA: TGTGCCAGCAGTTTTAAGGGACGGACGAACTATGGCTACACCTTC. Translating it yields CASSFKGRTNYGYTF. This chain joins TRBV12-3 or TRBV12-4 and TRBJ1-2; possibly TRBD1 for D (5 bases). The CDR3 totals 15 residues. V lost 3 bases and J lost 2, with 13 bases in between.

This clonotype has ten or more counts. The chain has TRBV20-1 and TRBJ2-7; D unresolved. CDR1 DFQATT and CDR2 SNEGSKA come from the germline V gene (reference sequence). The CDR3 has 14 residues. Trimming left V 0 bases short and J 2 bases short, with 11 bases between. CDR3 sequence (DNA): TGCAGTGCTAGAGATACCCAGCGCCCCTACGAGCAGTACTTC. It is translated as CSARDTQRPYEQYF.

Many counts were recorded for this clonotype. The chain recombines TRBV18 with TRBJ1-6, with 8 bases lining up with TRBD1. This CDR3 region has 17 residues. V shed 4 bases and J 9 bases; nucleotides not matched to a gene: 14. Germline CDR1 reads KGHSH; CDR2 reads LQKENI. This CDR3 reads CASSRDRSYIPGSPLHF. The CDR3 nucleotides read TGTGCCAGCTCACGGGACAGGTCGTACATACCCGGTTCACCCCTCCACTTT.